Here is one T cell receptor beta chain with its context. As processed by the authors: Researchers report that nucleated cell counts were estimated from reference gene primer amplification. The repertoire was sequenced with immunoSEQ multiplex PCR; TCRdb's copy has only in-frame clones and lacks some. For V, J and clone size, that table is used; D and trimming come from the DNA. The table has fewer than 300,000 clones, roughly 88% seen once; the top ten hold less than 10%. The data were taken from a study of blood T cell repertoires in COVID-19. Study summary: COVID-19 samples from acute and convalescent phases originated in the United States, Italy and Spain. In each case, the material was cDNA or gDNA derived from T cells, B-cell-depleted T cells, or PBMCs.

The junction had 1 base not matched to a gene; V was cut back by 4 bases and J by 4 bases. The CDR3 runs to 14 residues. Germline CDR1 reads SNHLY; CDR2 reads FYNNEI. Sequenced: peripheral blood. The chain recombines TRBV2 with TRBJ1-4, with 9 bases identical to TRBD1. This receptor was obtained from a man between 18 and 29 years old with active or convalescent COVID-19. This CDR3 is CASSGTGVNEKLFF. As DNA, the CDR3 is TGTGCCAGCAGTGGGACAGGGGTTAATGAAAAACTGTTTTTT.